The 6 T cell receptor beta chains presented below share a single source sample, sequenced in a study of tumor-infiltrating lymphocytes in localized non-small cell lung cancer. Clones were read by immunoSEQ multiplex PCR, and TCRdb kept only the in-frame ones, dropping some. Here the sample spans several thousand clones, 74% being singletons. Material for sequencing was lung tumor tissue. The source is a human donor with non-small cell lung cancer.

The V and J genes are TRBV7-8 and TRBJ2-3; D is perhaps TRBD1 (5 bases). Germline CDR1 SGHVS, CDR2 FQNEAQ. V was pared by 1 base and J by 1 base, with 9 bases between. The CDR3 runs 15 residues. The CDR3 reads CASSLEGFGTDTQYF. In DNA, the CDR3 is TGTGCCAGCAGCTTAGAGGGGTTCGGCACAGATACGCAGTATTTT.

For this clone: Other DNA sequences in this sample translate to the same CDR3. The V call is TRBV7-2, the J call TRBJ1-2, with D unresolved. This CDR3 region has 12 residues. The V gene's germline CDR1 is SGHTA and CDR2 FQGNSA. Trimming removed 3 bases from V and 5 bases from J, with 7 bases in between. CDR3 sequence (DNA): TGTGCCAGCAGCTTTTTGGGGTATGGCTACACCTTC. Translating gives CASSFLGYGYTF.

J is TRBJ2-1 and V is TRBV29-1; no definite D call. The germline V and J ends were trimmed by 3 bases and 6 bases, with 9 bases remaining between them. The CDR3 is 12 amino acids. Germline values: CDR1 SQVTM, CDR2 ANQGSEA. In nucleotides, the CDR3 is TGCAGCGTTGATTTGACCCCCAATGAGCAGTTCTTC. Amino acid sequence: CSVDLTPNEQFF.

This chain joins TRBV7-9 and TRBJ1-4; 8 bases map to TRBD1. Trimming removed 5 bases from V and 7 bases from J; junction bases left unmatched: 6. In germline, CDR1 is SEHNR, CDR2 FQNEAQ (reference sequence). The CDR3 is 14 amino acids. The CDR3 DNA follows: TGTGCCAGCAGCGTGGACAGGGCGGTTGAAAAACTGTTTTTT. This sequence encodes CASSVDRAVEKLFF.

The chain employs TRBV27 and TRBJ2-5, with D possibly matching TRBD1 (6 bases). Deletions cut 7 bases from V and 2 bases from J, with 20 bases between. The germline V gene has CDR1 MNHEY and CDR2 SMNVEV (reference sequence). The CDR3 is 16 residues long. CDR3 amino acids: CASKPTGSHLQETQYF. CDR3 in DNA: TGTGCCAGCAAACCTACAGGGTCCCATCTTCAAGAGACCCAGTACTTC.

The chain is built from TRBV9 and TRBJ1-6; no clear D gene. CDR3 length: 15 residues. Germline CDR1 and CDR2: SGDLS and YYNGEE. Trimming cost V 2 bases and J 0 bases, with 6 bases left between them. CDR3 protein: CASSVGSSYNSPLHF. CDR3 DNA sequence: TGTGCCAGCAGCGTGGGGAGCTCCTATAATTCACCCCTCCACTTT.